These 32 T cell receptor beta chains came from one sample sequenced in a study of T cell repertoires in cytomegalovirus infection. TCRdb passed the reads through MiXCR, listing each CDR3 protein once. The sample consists of about 80,000 distinct CDR3 sequences, roughly 3.5% of them appearing once. The specimen sequenced was PBMCs. These receptors were collected from a human donor in good health (CMV status not recorded). Some clones in this sample may be carry-over from other donors' samples.

This clonotype was picked up many times. The rearrangement uses TRBV4-1 and TRBJ2-2; D ambiguous. Germline values: CDR1 MGHRA, CDR2 YSYEKL. Between the trimmed V and J ends, which lost 8 bases and 5 bases, there was a span of 12 bases. The CDR3 covers 13 residues. The CDR3 reads CASGRFTTGELFF. In DNA form, the CDR3 reads TGCGCCAGCGGTAGATTTACGACCGGGGAGCTGTTTTTT.

This clonotype has a count of ten or more. The chain carries TRBV6-6 and TRBJ1-6; D is perhaps TRBD1 (6 bases). Germline CDR1 MNHNY, CDR2 SVGAGI (reference sequence). The CDR3 totals 13 residues. V dropped 4 bases and J dropped 9 bases, with 10 bases sitting between them. CDR3 coding DNA: TGTGCCAGCAGTTTCGCGACAGGTTCACCCCTCCACTTT. Residues: CASSFATGSPLHF.

In this sample, this clonotype turned up many times. The gene calls are TRBV7-9 and TRBJ2-1; perhaps TRBD1 as D (6 bases). The germline gives CDR1 SEHNR, CDR2 FQNEAQ (reference sequence). V dropped 3 bases and J dropped 5 bases, with 17 bases sitting between them. This CDR3 is built from 16 residues. The CDR3 sequence is CASSFFSPPGDNEQFF. CDR3 DNA sequence: TGTGCCAGCAGCTTTTTTAGCCCCCCAGGGGACAATGAGCAGTTCTTC.

At least ten counts were recorded for this clonotype. This rearrangement joins TRBV4-3 to TRBJ1-4; D is unresolved. With 4 bases removed from V and 0 bases from J, the gap between germline ends came to 9 bases. Germline values: CDR1 LGHNA, CDR2 YSLEER. This CDR3 region has 15 residues. The CDR3 DNA follows: TGCGCCAGCAGCCCGACGACGGCAACTAATGAAAAACTGTTTTTT. It yields the protein CASSPTTATNEKLFF.

This clonotype appeared many times. The chain has TRBV2 and TRBJ2-3, with D perhaps TRBD2 (5 bases). The CDR3 consists of 14 residues. The germline V and J ends were trimmed by 9 bases and 1 base, with 14 bases remaining between them. Germline CDR1 reads SNHLY; CDR2 reads FYNNEI. CDR3 nucleotide sequence: TGTGCCAGAGAACACGGGAACCGCACAGATACGCAGTATTTT. Encoded protein: CAREHGNRTDTQYF.

Many counts were recorded for this clonotype. The chain links TRBV3-1 to TRBJ1-1; D is ambiguous. V was trimmed by 1 base and J by 6 bases, leaving 12 bases between them. CDR1 and CDR2 from the germline V gene are LGHDT and YNNKEL (reference sequence). CDR3 length: 14 residues. DNA of the CDR3: TGTGCCAGCAGCCAAGCCCAGGCCGGCCCTGAAGCTTTCTTT. It yields the protein CASSQAQAGPEAFF.

The chain joins TRBV25-1 to TRBJ2-7, with D perhaps assigned TRBD1 or TRBD2 (5 bases each). CDR1 and CDR2 from the germline V gene are MGHDK and SYGVNS. The V end lost 3 bases, the J end lost 6 bases, and 18 bases lay between the germline ends. The CDR3 spans 15 residues. The CDR3 nucleotides are TGTGCCAGCAGTGACGAGCCCCGGGGCGCGGGCGAGCAGTACTTC. Amino acid sequence: CASSDEPRGAGEQYF.

This clonotype has a count of ten or more. The genes are TRBV27 and TRBJ2-5; D remains unclear. Germline V lookup: CDR1 MNHEY, CDR2 SMNVEV (reference sequence). Trimming left V 5 bases short and J 5 bases short, with 12 bases between. This CDR3 spans 13 amino acids. CDR3 residues: CASSLSDWETQYF. DNA of the CDR3: TGTGCCAGCAGTCTCAGTGATTGGGAGACCCAGTACTTC.

This sequence joins TRBV7-9 and TRBJ2-5, with 9 bases lining up with TRBD2. There are 16 residues in the CDR3. The germline CDR1 and CDR2 sequences are SEHNR and FQNEAQ (reference sequence). J lost 4 bases, V lost 0 bases, and 6 bases had no gene match. CDR3 DNA sequence: TGTGCCAGCAGCTTAGCTGGTCTAGCGGGGTTAGAGACCCAGTACTTC. It encodes CASSLAGLAGLETQYF.

This clonotype is classed as medium-sized. This rearrangement joins TRBV7-2 to TRBJ2-5; D may be TRBD1 (5 bases). CDR3 length equals 17 residues. Trimming took off 1 base at V and 7 bases at J, with 22 bases between the two ends. Germline-derived CDR1 and CDR2 are SGHTA and FQGNSA. The CDR3 DNA is TGTGCCAGCAGCTTAGGTTTCGGGCGGACCCGAAGGGGGACCCAGTACTTC. Amino acid sequence: CASSLGFGRTRRGTQYF.

This clonotype has at least ten counts. The chain has TRBV29-1 and TRBJ1-5; the D gene is possibly TRBD1 (5 bases). Germline V lookup: CDR1 SQVTM, CDR2 ANQGSEA. V lost 4 bases and J lost 1, with 8 bases in between. This CDR3 has 13 residues. The CDR3, as DNA: TGCAGCGTTGGTTCAGGGAGCAATCAGCCCCAGCATTTT. It yields the protein CSVGSGSNQPQHF.

This clonotype occurred once. This may come from a read error, since a much larger clone is one base off. The chain combines TRBV27 with TRBJ1-2; D uncertain. Trimming left V 7 bases short and J 8 bases short, with 17 bases between. The CDR3 is 13 amino acids. Germline assignment: CDR1 MNHEY and CDR2 SMNVEV (reference sequence). The CDR3 nucleotides are TGTGCCAGCAATCCGGCCCAGCGAAGGGGCTACACCTTC. Translation: CASNPAQRRGYTF.

This clonotype came up many times. The rearrangement uses TRBV29-1 and TRBJ2-7; possibly TRBD1 for D (6 bases). Trimming took off 6 bases at V and 2 bases at J, with 17 bases between the two ends. The CDR3 is 14 amino acids. Germline V gene data show CDR1 as SQVTM and CDR2 as ANQGSEA. This chain's CDR3 is CSVRTDLNAYEQYF. CDR3 DNA: TGCAGCGTCCGGACAGACCTAAACGCCTACGAGCAGTACTTC.

This clonotype was seen repeatedly, ten times or more. J is TRBJ2-7 and V is TRBV6-1; either TRBD1 or TRBD2 may fit D (5 bases each). CDR1 and CDR2 (germline): MNHNS, SASEGT. Deletions cut 7 bases from V and 4 bases from J, with 17 bases between. The CDR3 totals 14 residues. The CDR3 coding sequence is TGTGCCAGCATTCCCTCGGGACGGCCTTACGAGCAGTACTTC. Translated, it gives CASIPSGRPYEQYF.

This clonotype was observed many times. The chain uses TRBV15 and TRBJ1-1; 9 positions agree with TRBD1. The germline V gene has CDR1 LNHNV and CDR2 YYDKDF (reference sequence). The V segment lost 4 bases and the J segment 5 bases; nucleotides outside the gene matches: 2. The CDR3 length is 13 residues. This chain's CDR3 is CATSTQGATEAFF. The DNA for the CDR3 is TGTGCCACCAGCACACAGGGGGCTACTGAAGCTTTCTTT.

This clonotype was detected ten times or more. The genes are TRBV7-2 and TRBJ1-1; D is ambiguous. Germline V gene sequence: CDR1 SGHTA, CDR2 FQGNSA. The CDR3 consists of 14 residues. V lost 5 bases to trimming and J lost 2 bases, with 12 bases between them. CDR3 sequence reads: CASSVLRTNTEAFF. CDR3 nucleotides: TGTGCCAGCAGCGTGCTAAGGACCAACACTGAAGCTTTCTTT.

The sample holds many counts of this clonotype. The CDR3: CAWITGTGKAYEQYF. The CDR3 nucleotides read TGTGCCTGGATCACTGGGACAGGGAAGGCCTACGAGCAGTACTTC. The J gene is TRBJ2-7, the V gene TRBV30; TRBD1 matches 9 bases. V trimming: 4 bases; J trimming: 2 bases; junction bases outside the gene matches: 9. The CDR3 is made up of 15 amino acids. Germline V CDR1 and CDR2: GTSNPN, SVGIG (reference sequence).

Many counts were recorded for this clonotype. V usage is TRBV7-8 and J usage is TRBJ1-5; no definite D call. V was clipped by 3 bases and J by 7 bases, with 16 bases between them. The CDR3 loop spans 15 amino acids. The germline gives CDR1 SGHVS, CDR2 FQNEAQ. CDR3 sequence: CASSFNSDSGQPQHF. The CDR3 DNA is TGTGCCAGCAGCTTTAATTCAGATAGCGGCCAGCCCCAGCATTTT.

This clonotype was counted many times. This sequence joins TRBV24-1 and TRBJ2-2, with D possibly called TRBD1 or TRBD2 (5 bases each). V was shortened by 5 bases and J by 3 bases, with 12 bases between the two germline ends. Germline loops: CDR1 KGHDR, CDR2 SFDVKD. This CDR3 has 15 residues. This CDR3 is CATSGSRDHTGELFF. The CDR3 nucleotides read TGTGCCACCAGTGGGTCCAGGGACCACACCGGGGAGCTGTTTTTT.

Ten or more counts support this clonotype. This chain joins TRBV7-8 and TRBJ1-2; D is unclear. The CDR3 extends over 15 amino acids. CDR1 is SGHVS and CDR2 is FQNEAQ in the germline V gene. V was shortened by 7 bases and J by 4 bases, with 19 bases between the two germline ends. DNA of the CDR3: TGTGCCAGCAACCCTCTGACCCCGCCTGGCTATGGCTACACCTTC. As protein: CASNPLTPPGYGYTF.

The sample holds many counts of this clonotype. This chain connects TRBV6-2 or TRBV6-3 to TRBJ2-1; TRBD1 matches 7 bases. V gave up 6 bases and J gave up 4 bases; unmatched junction bases: 12. The germline gives CDR1 MNHEY, CDR2 SVGEGT. The CDR3 totals 16 residues. The CDR3 sequence is CASSSPSTGYYNEQFF. The CDR3 nucleotides are TGTGCCAGCAGCTCCCCCTCGACAGGGTATTACAATGAGCAGTTCTTC.

The table lists this clonotype with many counts. V and J are TRBV5-1 and TRBJ2-5, with 9 bases identical to TRBD2. CDR3 size: 15 residues. Unmatched junction bases numbered 7, after V lost 4 bases and J lost 3 bases. The V gene's germline CDR1 is SGHRS and CDR2 YFSETQ. CDR3 in DNA: TGCGCCAGCAGCCCGGGGACTAGCTCTGAAGAGACCCAGTACTTC. The encoded protein is CASSPGTSSEETQYF.

This clonotype was counted at least ten times. This rearrangement joins TRBV7-2 to TRBJ1-6; TRBD1 might be the D (5 bases). V gave up 5 bases and J gave up 7 bases, with 15 bases separating them. The CDR3 consists of 15 residues. Germline V gene lookup returns CDR1 SGHTA and CDR2 FQGNSA. CDR3 loop: CASSPIGGNNSPLHF. CDR3 coding DNA: TGTGCCAGCAGCCCCATTGGGGGTAACAATTCACCCCTCCACTTT.

This clonotype was recorded at least ten times. The CDR3 region has the DNA TGTGCCAGCAGCGAAGGGACAGGAAATAATGAAAAACTGTTTTTT. Its protein product is CASSEGTGNNEKLFF. The chain recombines TRBV7-8 with TRBJ1-4, with 8 bases identical to TRBD1. CDR1 is SGHVS and CDR2 is FQNEAQ in the germline V gene. The V gene end was trimmed by 5 bases and the J gene end by 4 bases; junction bases not matched to a gene: 6. The CDR3 runs to 15 residues. Full variable domain (remainder filled in from reference TRBV7-8 and TRBJ1-4): GAGVSQSPRYKVAKRGQDVALRCDPISGHVSLFWYQQALGQGPEFLTYFQNEAQLDKSGLPSDRFFAERPEGSVSTLKIQRTQQEDSAVYLCASSEGTGNNEKLFFGSGTQLSVL.

This clonotype showed up many times. The rearrangement joins TRBV18 to TRBJ2-7; D is unresolved. The CDR3 loop spans 15 amino acids. Germline V gene sequence: CDR1 KGHSH, CDR2 LQKENI. V was cut by 3 bases and J by 5 bases, with 17 bases left in between. The CDR3 bases are TGTGCCAGCTCACCGACTTACCAAAGACCCGACGAGCAGTACTTC. It yields the protein CASSPTYQRPDEQYF.

This clonotype has a count of ten or more. The CDR3 spells CASSLQYGETQYF. CDR3 nucleotides: TGTGCCAGCAGTCTACAGTACGGGGAGACCCAGTACTTC. The chain links TRBV6-2 or TRBV6-3 to TRBJ2-5; D is uncertain. The germline gives CDR1 MNHEY, CDR2 SVGEGT. CDR3 length: 13 amino acids. Between the trimmed V and J ends, which lost 5 bases and 5 bases, there was a span of 12 bases.

This clonotype was seen ten or more times. V and J are TRBV9 and TRBJ1-2; 7 bases line up with TRBD1. The germline CDR1 and CDR2 sequences are SGDLS and YYNGEE. Germline trimming cut 7 bases from V and 1 base from J; bases unmatched to any gene: 7. This CDR3 comprises 14 residues. The CDR3 loop is CASGDTGDNYGYTF. DNA for the CDR3: TGTGCCAGCGGTGATACAGGGGATAACTATGGCTACACCTTC. Using reference TRBV9 and TRBJ1-2 for the parts outside the CDR3, the full variable domain is DSGVTQTPKHLITATGQRVTLRCSPRSGDLSVYWYQQSLDQGLQFLIQYYNGEERAKGNILERFSAQQFPDLHSELNLSSLELGDSALYFCASGDTGDNYGYTFGSGTRLTVV.

The sample holds many counts of this clonotype. It is likely a read error, because the conserved phenylalanine at the end of the CDR3 is missing. The DNA is left out, because the CDR3 cannot be placed on it with certainty; the CDR3 is given as TCRdb lists it. The rearrangement links TRBV29-1 to TRBJ2-7; TRBD1 is the table's D call, not checked against the DNA. Germline V CDR1 and CDR2: SQVTM, ANQGSEA. The CDR3 adds up to 12 amino acids, both ends counted. CDR3 protein: CSVEDPGTGLSL.

This clonotype was recorded at least ten times. The chain recombines TRBV20-1 with TRBJ1-5; D gene ambiguous. CDR1 and CDR2 (germline): DFQATT, SNEGSKA (reference sequence). The CDR3 has 14 amino acids. V gave up 3 bases and J gave up 2 bases, with 11 bases separating them. The CDR3 loop reads CSARDPLGNQPQHF. CDR3 nucleotides: TGCAGTGCTAGGGACCCTCTGGGCAATCAGCCCCAGCATTTT.

There are many counts of this clonotype. This chain links TRBV7-8 with TRBJ1-1; D is unclear. CDR3 size: 13 residues. Germline CDR1 reads SGHVS; CDR2 reads FQNEAQ. V lost 4 bases, J lost 3 bases, and 9 bases lay in between. The CDR3 DNA is TGTGCCAGCAGCTCACACTCGGACACTGAAGCTTTCTTT. Translated: CASSSHSDTEAFF. Using reference TRBV7-8 and TRBJ1-1 for the parts outside the CDR3, the full variable domain is GAGVSQSPRYKVAKRGQDVALRCDPISGHVSLFWYQQALGQGPEFLTYFQNEAQLDKSGLPSDRFFAERPEGSVSTLKIQRTQQEDSAVYLCASSSHSDTEAFFGQGTRLTVV.

This clonotype appeared many times. The chain couples TRBV19 to TRBJ1-2; TRBD1 is a possible D gene (6 bases). The CDR3 consists of 15 residues. The germline V and J ends were trimmed by 5 bases and 2 bases, with 15 bases remaining between them. Germline CDR1 is LNHDA and CDR2 is SQIVND (reference sequence). This chain's CDR3 is CASSSRTAMNYGYTF. DNA for the CDR3: TGTGCCAGTAGTTCCCGGACAGCGATGAACTATGGCTACACCTTC.

This clonotype showed up many times. The chain carries TRBV7-3 and TRBJ2-6; weak D call: TRBD2 (6 bases). This CDR3 is built from 17 residues. Germline V gene data show CDR1 as SGHTA and CDR2 as FQGTGA. Trimming left V 4 bases short and J 0 bases short, with 13 bases between. In DNA, the CDR3 is TGTGCCAGCAGCTCTGGACGGGAGCTCTCTGGGGCCAACGTCCTGACTTTC. It translates to CASSSGRELSGANVLTF.